This T cell receptor beta chain was captured by sequencing in a study of early T cells in non-severe SARS-CoV-2 infection. For the study at large: From unsorted whole blood, bulk RNA was sequenced, and the chains remained unpaired. Study-level findings and limits: The study's VDJdb matching favored anti-spike CD8 responses and missed private and CD4 specificities.

On this clonotype itself: Antigen unknown.

In the library, individual cDNA molecules carried attached unique molecular identifiers. TCRdb re-called the 5' RACE reads through MiXCR, storing one row per CDR3 protein. The data contain tens of thousands of distinct CDR3 sequences, roughly an eighth of them singletons. Trimming removed 0 bases at V and 6 bases at J, with 14 bases between. This CDR3 contains 16 residues. Per germline, CDR1 LNHNV and CDR2 YYDKDF (reference sequence). Sequencing was carried out using whole blood. This TCR was sampled from an adult who was a healthcare worker with PCR-confirmed SARS-CoV-2 infection or an uninfected control (not recorded which). The chain joins TRBV15 to TRBJ2-2, with a possible D match to TRBD2 (5 bases). The CDR3 protein is CATSRDRGRKAGELFF. The CDR3 DNA sequence: TGTGCCACCAGCAGAGATCGAGGGAGAAAGGCCGGGGAGCTGTTTTTT.